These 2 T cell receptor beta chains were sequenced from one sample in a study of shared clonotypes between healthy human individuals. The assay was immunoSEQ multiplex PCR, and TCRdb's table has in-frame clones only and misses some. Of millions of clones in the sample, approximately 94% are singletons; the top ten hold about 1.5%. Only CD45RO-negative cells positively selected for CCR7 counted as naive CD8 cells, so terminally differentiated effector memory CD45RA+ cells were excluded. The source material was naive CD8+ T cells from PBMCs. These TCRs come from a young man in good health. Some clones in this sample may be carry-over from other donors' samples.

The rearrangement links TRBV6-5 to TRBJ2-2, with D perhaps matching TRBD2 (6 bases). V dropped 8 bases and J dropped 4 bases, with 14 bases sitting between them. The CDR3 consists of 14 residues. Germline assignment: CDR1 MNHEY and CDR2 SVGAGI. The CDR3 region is CASRGGYSTGELFF. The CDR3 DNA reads TGTGCCAGCCGGGGAGGTTATAGCACCGGGGAGCTGTTTTTT.

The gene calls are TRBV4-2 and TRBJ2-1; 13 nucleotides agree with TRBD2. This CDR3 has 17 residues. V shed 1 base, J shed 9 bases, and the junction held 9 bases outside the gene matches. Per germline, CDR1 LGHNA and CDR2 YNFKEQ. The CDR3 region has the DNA TGTGCCAGCAGCCAAGCCCCACTAGCGGGAGGGTTTAGTGAGCAGTTCTTC. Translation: CASSQAPLAGGFSEQFF.